A selection of T cell receptor beta chains follows, all from one sample in a study of response to subunit inactivated influenza vaccine. TCRdb reprocessed the RT-PCR reads via MiXCR and lists one record per CDR3 protein. Counted here are a few hundred thousand distinct CDR3 sequences, around a fifth occurring once; the ten biggest clones make up 10%. The material sequenced was PBMCs from blood, taken 21 months after vaccination. The source of these receptors is a man between 50 and 70 years old who received an inactivated influenza vaccine. The CDR3 runs from the conserved cysteine through the conserved F or W. The D gene is left open where the match is weak. A clone size is listed for some rows: how often the clone was seen (once, few, many), or a class if it is expanded.

D gene,clone size,J gene,V gene,CDR3 DNA,CDR3 protein
TRBD1,few,TRBJ1-2,TRBV12-3/TRBV12-4,TGTGCCAGCAGTTTCCGGACAGGCCTGTATGGCTACACCTTC,CASSFRTGLYGYTF
NA,few,TRBJ1-1,TRBV20-1,TGCAGTGCCCTTGAGGGGGGCCCGAACACTGAAGCTTTCTTT,CSALEGGPNTEAFF
TRBD1,few,TRBJ2-5,TRBV12-3/TRBV12-4,TGTGCCAGCAGTAGGGACAGGGCGACACAAGAGACCCAGTACTTC,CASSRDRATQETQYF
NA,few,TRBJ2-1,TRBV12-3/TRBV12-4,TGTGCCAGCAGTTCCCCTAGTCCGGAGCAGTTCTTC,CASSSPSPEQFF
TRBD1,NA,TRBJ1-1,TRBV5-6,TGTGCCAGCAGCCCCGGGACAGGGGATGCGGCTTTCTTT,CASSPGTGDAAFF
TRBD2,many,TRBJ2-7,TRBV12-3/TRBV12-4,TGTGCCAGCAGTCCTATTAGGACTAGCGGGGGAAAGGAGCAGTACTTC,CASSPIRTSGGKEQYF
TRBD1,NA,TRBJ2-7,TRBV3-1,TGTGCCAGCAGCCACGGACAGGGGGCCTACGAGCAGTACTTC,CASSHGQGAYEQYF
NA,few,TRBJ2-1,TRBV5-6,TGTGCCAGCAGCGAACAGGGGAGGGAGCAGTTCTTC,CASSEQGREQFF
TRBD1,many,TRBJ2-7,TRBV27,TGTGCCAGCAGCCGGGACAGGGGTTACGAGCAGTACTTC,CASSRDRGYEQYF
TRBD2,few,TRBJ2-2,TRBV20-1,TGCAGTGCCCCGGGACTAGCGGGAGTAATTACCGGGGAGCTGTTTTTT,CSAPGLAGVITGELFF
NA,many,TRBJ2-5,TRBV3-1,TGTGCCAGCAGCCAAGGTGGACTTAGTATGGAGACCCAGTACTTC,CASSQGGLSMETQYF
NA,NA,TRBJ1-6,TRBV6-2/TRBV6-3,TGTGCCAGCAGTTACCAGGGATGGGCCCTCCACTTT,CASSYQGWALHF
TRBD2,NA,TRBJ2-3,TRBV2,TGTGCCAGGACCCGGACTAGCGGGGGGGTGGTGGATACGCAGTATTTT,CARTRTSGGVVDTQYF
TRBD1,many,TRBJ2-7,TRBV12-3/TRBV12-4,TGTGCCAGCAGCACGACGGGACAGGGCTCTTACGAGCAGTACTTC,CASSTTGQGSYEQYF
TRBD1,many,TRBJ1-1,TRBV6-1,TGTGCCAGCAAGAAATCCGGGACAGGGAACACTGAAGCTTTCTTT,CASKKSGTGNTEAFF
NA,many,TRBJ1-2,TRBV3-1,TGTGCCAGCAGCCAAGGACGGCACTGCACCTTC,CASSQGRHCTF
TRBD1,few,TRBJ1-4,TRBV5-5,TGTGCCAGCAGCTTGGCTGGACAGGATCCCATCCAGGAAAAACTGTTTTTT,CASSLAGQDPIQEKLFF
NA,NA,TRBJ1-4,TRBV4-2,TGTGCCAGCAGCCAAGGCCGGCAGGGGAATGAAAAACTGTTTTTT,CASSQGRQGNEKLFF
TRBD1,few,TRBJ1-5,TRBV5-1,TGCGCCAGCAGCTGGGGGACAGGCAGCCAGCCCCAGCATTTT,CASSWGTGSQPQHF
NA,NA,TRBJ2-7,TRBV20-1,TGCAGTGCTCATGGCCAGGAAAGCTCCTACGAGCAGTACTTC,CSAHGQESSYEQYF
TRBD2,NA,TRBJ2-7,TRBV3-1,TGTGCCAGCAGCCAAGACCTAGCGGGAGTGGGGGAGCAGTACTTC,CASSQDLAGVGEQYF
NA,few,TRBJ1-6,TRBV4-2,TGTGCCAGCAGCCAAGATAGTGTTACAGTCTCCTATAATTCACCCCTCCACTTT,CASSQDSVTVSYNSPLHF
NA,many,TRBJ1-6,TRBV5-1,TGCGCCAGCAGCTCACAGGAAGGTTCACCCCTCCACTTT,CASSSQEGSPLHF
NA,few,TRBJ1-1,TRBV20-1,TGCAGTGCTAGAAAGGGACAACCGAACACTGAAGCTTTCTTT,CSARKGQPNTEAFF
NA,few,TRBJ1-3,TRBV3-1,TGTGCCAGCAGCCAAGATCTTGGGTTCACCTCTGGAAACACCATATATTTT,CASSQDLGFTSGNTIYF
NA,NA,TRBJ2-7,TRBV29-1,TGCAGCGTTGAGTTAAGCGCCTCCTACGAGCAGTACTTC,CSVELSASYEQYF
TRBD2,few,TRBJ2-7,TRBV6-2/TRBV6-3,TGTGCCAGCAGTTACGCGGGAGTAGGTTACGAGCAGTACTTC,CASSYAGVGYEQYF
NA,few,TRBJ1-1,TRBV12-3/TRBV12-4,TGTGCCAGCAGCCAGTGGGAAAACACTGAAGCTTTCTTT,CASSQWENTEAFF